Listed here are 21 T cell receptor beta chains from one sample, sequenced in a study of Ad26.COV2.S vaccination and SARS-CoV-2 variants. Indicated treatment: over 15 received Ad26.COV2.S at low or high dose, single or two shots; about five received placebo; per-sample allocation not given. Vaccine and placebo recipients were sampled on day 63 after the first injection. TCRdb's copy holds only in-frame clones and misses some; the assay was immunoSEQ multiplex PCR. Of about 400,000 clones in the sample, approximately 87% were seen once. The source material was peripheral blood, sampled in a trial of Ad26.COV2.S vaccine versus placebo. The receptors here all came from a person between 18 and 65 years old who received the Ad26.COV2.S COVID-19 vaccine or a placebo.

The sample holds a few counts of this clone. V usage is TRBV14 and J usage is TRBJ2-7; no reliable D call. From germline, CDR1 is SGHDN and CDR2 FVKESK. This CDR3 comprises 12 residues. V was pared by 2 bases and J by 9 bases, with 11 bases between. CDR3 DNA sequence: TGTGCCAGCAGCCAACAGGAAACCGGGCAGTACTTC. This codes for CASSQQETGQYF.

This sequence joins TRBV21-1 and TRBJ1-4; the D call TRBD1 from the table was never checked on the DNA. TRBV21-1 counts as a pseudogene. The CDR3 has 13 amino acids. The CDR3 DNA reads as TGTGCCAGCCGACAGGTCCCCAATGAAAAACTGTTTTTT. Translation: CASRQVPNEKLFF.

The gene calls are TRBV13 and TRBJ1-2, with TRBD1 matching 7 bases. The CDR3 has 14 amino acids. Germline V gene lookup returns CDR1 PRHDT and CDR2 FYEKMQ (reference sequence). The V gene end was trimmed by 5 bases and the J gene end by 4 bases; junction bases not matched to a gene: 7. The CDR3 DNA reads TGTGCCAGCAGCGAAAACCGGGACAGCTATGGCTACACCTTC. It encodes CASSENRDSYGYTF.

V and J are TRBV28 and TRBJ1-4; TRBD1 might be the D (5 bases). The germline V gene encodes CDR1 MDHEN and CDR2 SYDVKM. The CDR3 has 14 amino acids. Trimming shortened V by 6 bases and J by 6 bases, and 14 bases separated the two germline ends. The CDR3 DNA sequence: TGTGCCAGCAGGCCACCAGGGAGTCATGAAAAACTGTTTTTT. Translated, it gives CASRPPGSHEKLFF. The variable domain in full, with the rest retrieved from reference TRBV28 and TRBJ1-4, is DVKVTQSSRYLVKRTGEKVFLECVQDMDHENMFWYRQDPGLGLRLIYFSYDVKMKEKGDIPEGYSVSREKKERFSLILESASTNQTSMYLCASRPPGSHEKLFFGSGTQLSVL.

With regard to this clone: The sample contains more than one DNA sequence encoding this CDR3. The chain joins TRBV9 to TRBJ2-2; unclear D gene. CDR1 is SGDLS, CDR2 YYNGEE, per germline. CDR3 length: 11 residues. V lost 1 base, J lost 6 bases, and 1 base lay in between. The CDR3 bases are TGTGCCAGCAGCGTACCCGGGGAGCTGTTTTTT. It specifies CASSVPGELFF.

The chain couples TRBV9 to TRBJ2-2; TRBD2 aligns across 9 bases. Per germline, CDR1 SGDLS and CDR2 YYNGEE. J gave up 2 bases and V 3 bases, and 2 bases lay outside the gene matches. CDR3 length: 15 amino acids. CDR3 bases: TGTGCCAGCAGCGAGCGGGGGGCCAACACCGGGGAGCTGTTTTTT. As protein: CASSERGANTGELFF.

Remarks on this clone: The identical CDR3 is also encoded by other nucleotide sequences in the sample. The chain has TRBV5-1 and TRBJ2-6; D not certain. The germline V and J ends were trimmed by 0 bases and 1 base, with 2 bases remaining between them. Germline CDR1 SGHRS, CDR2 YFSETQ. The CDR3 spans 14 residues. The CDR3 region is CASSLGSGANVLTF. In nucleotides, the CDR3 is TGCGCCAGCAGCTTGGGATCTGGGGCCAACGTCCTGACTTTC.

This clone occurred a few times. The chain has TRBV14 and TRBJ1-2; D unresolved. CDR3 length: 12 residues. Trimming removed 1 base from V and 8 bases from J, with 8 bases in between. The V gene's germline CDR1 is SGHDN and CDR2 FVKESK. CDR3 loop: CASSQGLRGYTF. For the CDR3, the DNA is TGTGCCAGCAGCCAAGGACTCCGAGGCTACACCTTC.

The rearrangement joins TRBV28 to TRBJ1-6; D is unclear. Per the germline V gene, CDR1 is MDHEN and CDR2 is SYDVKM. The CDR3 has 16 amino acids. With 7 bases removed from V and 7 bases from J, the gap between germline ends came to 20 bases. Here the CDR3 reads CASTDYGLRANSPLHF. The CDR3 DNA follows: TGTGCCAGCACCGACTACGGCCTAAGGGCCAATTCACCCCTCCACTTT.

The chain joins TRBV2 to TRBJ1-1; D gene unclear. V gave up 7 bases and J gave up 1 base, with 10 bases separating them. The germline V gene encodes CDR1 SNHLY and CDR2 FYNNEI. The CDR3 extends over 13 amino acids. The CDR3 sequence: CASTDRENTEAFF. CDR3 DNA: TGTGCCAGCACCGACCGGGAGAACACTGAAGCTTTCTTT. Together with reference TRBV2 and TRBJ1-1, the CDR3 gives the full variable domain: EPEVTQTPSHQVTQMGQEVILRCVPISNHLYFYWYRQILGQKVEFLVSFYNNEISEKSEIFDDQFSVERPDGSNFTLKIRSTKLEDSAMYFCASTDRENTEAFFGQGTRLTVV.

The V call is TRBV6-5, the J call TRBJ1-1; 7 positions match TRBD1. Trimming removed 6 bases from V and 4 bases from J; junction bases left unmatched: 8. The V gene's germline CDR1 is MNHEY and CDR2 SVGAGI. The CDR3 length is 14 residues. CDR3 residues: CASRTDREGTEAFF. The CDR3 nucleotides read TGTGCCAGCAGGACCGACAGGGAGGGCACTGAAGCTTTCTTT.

The chain combines TRBV4-3 with TRBJ2-7; TRBD2 agrees at 10 bases. The V gene's germline CDR1 is LGHNA and CDR2 YSLEER. After removal of 4 bases from V and 0 bases from J, the junction contained 9 bases not matched to a gene. The CDR3 totals 17 residues. The CDR3 region is CASSPGGLAGDSYEQYF. The CDR3 coding sequence is TGCGCCAGCAGCCCTGGGGGGCTAGCGGGGGACTCCTACGAGCAGTACTTC.

The chain uses TRBV4-3 and TRBJ2-7; D may be TRBD2 (5 bases). Trimming took off 4 bases at V and 4 bases at J, with 11 bases between the two ends. There are 13 residues in the CDR3. The V gene's germline CDR1 is LGHNA and CDR2 YSLEER. CDR3 nucleotide sequence: TGCGCCAGCAGCCTAAGAACGGGGTACGAGCAGTACTTC. It yields the protein CASSLRTGYEQYF.

V is TRBV28 and J is TRBJ1-5; TRBD1 matches at 7 bases. The V and J ends lost 5 bases and 3 bases, in that order; junction bases with no gene match: 13. The CDR3 totals 17 residues. Germline CDR1 is MDHEN and CDR2 is SYDVKM. As DNA, the CDR3 is TGTGCCAGCAGTATAAGGGGGATGGGACAGCTCAATCAGCCCCAGCATTTT. This gives the protein CASSIRGMGQLNQPQHF.

The gene calls are TRBV5-1 and TRBJ2-3, with D hard to call. Per germline, CDR1 SGHRS and CDR2 YFSETQ. The length of the CDR3 is 13 residues. With 1 base removed from V and 4 bases from J, the gap between germline ends came to 7 bases. CDR3 sequence: CASSLFSPDTQYF. CDR3 nucleotide sequence: TGCGCCAGCAGCTTGTTTAGCCCAGATACGCAGTATTTT.

The genes are TRBV11-1 and TRBJ2-5; possibly TRBD1 for D (5 bases). The V and J ends lost 2 bases and 0 bases respectively, with 10 bases between them. Germline-derived CDR1 and CDR2 are SGHAT and FQDESV (reference sequence). This CDR3 region has 15 residues. The CDR3 loop is CASSLLRTYQETQYF. In DNA, the CDR3 is TGTGCCAGCAGCTTATTGCGGACATACCAAGAGACCCAGTACTTC.

A note on this clone: The junction departs from the called germline gene at one end, perhaps through a read error. The chain is built from TRBV5-5 and TRBJ1-2; D gene ambiguous. Germline V CDR1 and CDR2: SGHKS, YYEKEE (reference sequence). The CDR3 has 11 residues. The CDR3 loop reads CASSLGGNGAF. Here the CDR3 DNA reads TGTGCCAGCAGCTTGGGGGGTAACGGAGCCTTC. The whole variable domain, remainder taken from reference TRBV5-5 and TRBJ1-2, is DAGVTQSPTHLIKTRGQQVTLRCSPISGHKSVSWYQQVLGQGPQFIFQYYEKEERGRGNFPDRFSARQFPNYSSELNVNALLLGDSALYLCASSLGGNGAFGSGTRLTVV.

The chain joins TRBV4-1 to TRBJ1-5, with no clear D. CDR1 is MGHRA, CDR2 YSYEKL, per germline. Deletions cut 4 bases from V and 1 base from J, with 11 bases between. CDR3 length equals 15 residues. CDR3 DNA sequence: TGCGCCAGCAGCCTATATTCAAGGAGCAATCAGCCCCAGCATTTT. This translates into CASSLYSRSNQPQHF.

CDR3 coding DNA: TGTGCCAGCAGTTCCGGGACAAGGGCGACAGATACGCAGTATTTT. Its translation is CASSSGTRATDTQYF. This chain connects TRBV27 to TRBJ2-3, with D possibly TRBD1 on 6 matching bases. The V and J ends lost 4 bases and 3 bases respectively, with 14 bases between them. Per the germline V gene, CDR1 is MNHEY and CDR2 is SMNVEV (reference sequence). The CDR3 totals 15 residues.

The V call is TRBV5-8, the J call TRBJ2-7; D remains unclear. Germline V gene sequence: CDR1 SGHTS, CDR2 YDEGEE. CDR3 size: 14 residues. V gave up 0 bases and J gave up 2 bases, with 9 bases separating them. CDR3 coding DNA: TGTGCCAGCAGCTTGGTGTCACAGACCTACGAGCAGTACTTC. It translates to CASSLVSQTYEQYF. The full variable domain, completed using reference TRBV5-8 and TRBJ2-7, is EAGVTQSPTHLIKTRGQQATLRCSPISGHTSVYWYQQALGLGLQFLLWYDEGEERNRGNFPPRFSGRQFPNYSSELNVNALELEDSALYLCASSLVSQTYEQYFGPGTRLTVT.

This chain uses TRBV30 with TRBJ2-1; D is unresolved. Germline CDR1 GTSNPN, CDR2 SVGIG (reference sequence). The CDR3 is made up of 11 amino acids. V was trimmed by 5 bases and J by 7 bases, leaving 9 bases between them. The CDR3 DNA reads as TGTGCCTGGTCCTCGGAGAATGAGCAGTTCTTC. As protein: CAWSSENEQFF.